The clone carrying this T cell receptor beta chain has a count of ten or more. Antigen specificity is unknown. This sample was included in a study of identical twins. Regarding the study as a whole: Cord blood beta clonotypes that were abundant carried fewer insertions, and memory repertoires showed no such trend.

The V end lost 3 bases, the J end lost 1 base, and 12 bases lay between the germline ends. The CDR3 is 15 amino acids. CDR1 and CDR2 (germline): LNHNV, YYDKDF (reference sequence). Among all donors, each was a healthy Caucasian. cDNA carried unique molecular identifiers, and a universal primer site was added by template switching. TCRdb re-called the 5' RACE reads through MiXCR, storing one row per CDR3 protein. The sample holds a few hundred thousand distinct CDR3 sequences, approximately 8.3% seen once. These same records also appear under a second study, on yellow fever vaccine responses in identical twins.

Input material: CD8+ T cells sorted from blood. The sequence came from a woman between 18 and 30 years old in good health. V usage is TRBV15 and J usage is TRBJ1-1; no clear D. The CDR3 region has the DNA TGTGCCACCAGCAGGGCTCCGGAGGGGAACACTGAAGCTTTCTTT. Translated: CATSRAPEGNTEAFF.